This T cell receptor (beta chain) is from a study of blood T cells in healthy people across ages. In the study overall: Template switching retrieved approximately one barcoded beta molecule for each two T cells.

This clonotype was counted between two and nine times. CDR1 MNHEY and CDR2 SMNVEV come from the germline V gene (reference sequence). The CDR3 contains 13 residues. Between the trimmed V and J ends, which lost 10 bases and 2 bases, there was a span of 14 bases. Primers used in a second PCR of about 6 to 11 cycles were a sample-barcoded 5' primer and a J-beta primer mix. TCRdb re-called the 5' RACE reads through MiXCR, storing one row per CDR3 protein. The data contain 700,000 to 950,000 distinct CDR3 sequences, approximately 43% of them singletons. Sequenced sample: blood. The source of this sequence is a woman aged 55-69 years in good health. V and J are TRBV27 and TRBJ1-2; perhaps TRBD1 as D (5 bases). CDR3 loop: CATAGQGNYGYTF. CDR3 nucleotides: TGTGCCACCGCTGGGCAGGGAAACTATGGCTACACCTTC.